Listed below are T cell receptor beta chains from one sample, sequenced in a study of T cells after yellow fever vaccination. In TCRdb, the 5' RACE reads were re-called with MiXCR into one record per CDR3 protein. Of more than 95,000 distinct CDR3 sequences in the sample, nearly 7.5% are singletons; the top ten hold nearly 2.5%. Here the sequenced sample was CD4+ T cells sorted from PBMCs, taken 10 days after the first yellow fever vaccination. These receptors were collected from a young man who received the YFV17D yellow fever vaccine. CDR3s include the opening cysteine and the closing phenylalanine or tryptophan. Each record gives: CDR3 length, J gene, D gene, V gene, clone size, CDR3 protein, CDR3 DNA. D genes are given only for firm matches. Rows may omit the clone size; those that give it use once, few, many or a size class.

15,TRBJ2-1,TRBD2,TRBV3-1,many,CASSQGGGFWNEQFF,TGTGCCAGCAGCCAAGGGGGGGGTTTTTGGAATGAGCAGTTCTTC
14,TRBJ2-3,.,TRBV6-1,many,CASRRPKGTDTQYF,TGTGCCAGCAGACGTCCTAAGGGGACAGATACGCAGTATTTT
15,TRBJ1-1,.,TRBV3-1,many,CASSQAPAPSNEAFF,TGTGCCAGCAGCCAAGCACCCGCCCCGTCGAATGAAGCTTTCTTT
14,TRBJ1-3,.,TRBV7-2,.,CASSLRVTGNTIYF,TGTGCCAGCAGTCTTCGGGTAACTGGAAACACCATATATTTT
13,TRBJ2-7,.,TRBV7-2,few,CASSAQGGYEQYF,TGTGCCAGCAGCGCCCAGGGTGGTTACGAGCAGTACTTC
13,TRBJ2-1,.,TRBV5-6,.,CASSRWDYNEQFF,TGTGCCAGCAGCCGTTGGGATTACAATGAGCAGTTCTTC
18,TRBJ1-2,TRBD1,TRBV14,few,CASSRTGTGGMGSSGYTF,TGTGCCAGCAGCCGTACCGGGACAGGGGGAATGGGTTCTAGTGGCTACACCTTC
14,TRBJ1-1,.,TRBV6-5,many,CASTPPGRGTEAFF,TGTGCCAGCACCCCACCGGGGCGAGGGACTGAAGCTTTCTTT
15,TRBJ1-6,.,TRBV12-3/TRBV12-4,.,CASSLLRGWKSPLHF,TGTGCCAGCAGTTTACTGCGGGGCTGGAAGTCACCCCTCCACTTT
15,TRBJ2-1,.,TRBV6-1,many,CASRGQGSSYNEQFF,TGTGCCAGCAGGGGCCAGGGAAGCTCCTACAATGAGCAGTTCTTC
13,TRBJ1-1,.,TRBV7-9,many,CASNWGSGGEAFF,TGTGCCAGCAACTGGGGGTCGGGGGGTGAAGCTTTCTTT
16,TRBJ1-6,.,TRBV5-5,many,CASSLGRHPSSSPLHF,TGTGCCAGCAGCTTGGGTAGACACCCAAGTTCCTCACCCCTCCACTTT
16,TRBJ2-4,TRBD2,TRBV7-2,many,CASSLATGGGQNIQYF,TGTGCCAGCAGCTTAGCTACCGGGGGGGGGCAAAACATTCAGTACTTC
16,TRBJ1-2,TRBD1,TRBV7-9,many,CASSFGTVSLIYGYTF,TGTGCCAGCAGCTTTGGGACAGTTTCGTTAATCTATGGCTACACCTTC
12,TRBJ2-4,.,TRBV7-6,many,CASSLVNNIQYF,TGTGCCAGCAGCTTAGTAAATAACATTCAGTACTTC
14,TRBJ2-2,.,TRBV6-5,many,CASSYARHTGELFF,TGTGCCAGCAGTTACGCGCGGCACACCGGGGAGCTGTTTTTT
19,TRBJ2-3,TRBD2,TRBV10-3,.,CAISEPLLAGTTSTDTQYF,TGTGCCATCAGTGAGCCTCTCCTAGCGGGGACGACTAGCACAGATACGCAGTATTTT
15,TRBJ2-5,.,TRBV4-1,many,CASSQVSQRRETQYF,TGCGCCAGCAGCCAAGTAAGCCAGCGTAGAGAGACCCAGTACTTC
16,TRBJ2-5,.,TRBV24-1,many,CATSDPGRGRGVTQYF,TGTGCCACCAGTGACCCGGGAAGGGGGCGGGGAGTGACCCAGTACTTC
12,TRBJ1-1,.,TRBV12-3/TRBV12-4,many,CASSPVGTEAFF,TGTGCCAGCAGTCCCGTGGGCACTGAAGCTTTCTTT
14,TRBJ1-4,.,TRBV7-9,many,CAIVTGRGNEKLFF,TGTGCCATCGTAACAGGGAGGGGGAATGAAAAACTGTTTTTT
14,TRBJ2-7,TRBD2,TRBV20-1,many,CSARDKSGGGGQYF,TGCAGTGCTAGAGATAAAAGCGGGGGGGGAGGGCAGTACTTC
14,TRBJ2-3,.,TRBV12-3/TRBV12-4,many,CASSLVDSTDTQYF,TGTGCCAGCAGTTTGGTGGACAGCACAGATACGCAGTATTTT
14,TRBJ1-4,.,TRBV7-9,many,CASSLAGSNEKLFF,TGTGCCAGCAGCTTAGCGGGGAGTAATGAAAAACTGTTTTTT
15,TRBJ2-3,TRBD1,TRBV5-1,many,CASVQGEFRTDTQYF,TGCGCCAGCGTACAGGGGGAGTTTCGGACAGATACGCAGTATTTT
14,TRBJ2-7,.,TRBV20-1,many,CSARPNGHSYEQYF,TGCAGTGCTAGACCCAACGGACATTCCTACGAGCAGTACTTC
15,TRBJ1-1,.,TRBV5-4,.,CASSSPDNLNTEAFF,TGTGCCAGCAGCTCCCCGGACAACTTGAACACTGAAGCTTTCTTT
15,TRBJ2-2,TRBD1,TRBV5-1,many,CASSSGQPKTGELFF,TGCGCCAGCAGCTCGGGACAGCCAAAAACCGGGGAGCTGTTTTTT
13,TRBJ2-2,.,TRBV5-1,many,CASSLSVPGELFF,TGCGCCAGCAGCTTGTCTGTCCCCGGGGAGCTGTTTTTT
16,TRBJ1-1,TRBD1,TRBV5-1,many,CASSLAIGQGGTEAFF,TGCGCCAGCAGCTTGGCTATAGGACAGGGGGGCACTGAAGCTTTCTTT
16,TRBJ2-3,TRBD2,TRBV5-1,many,CASSTISGGTLDTQYF,TGCGCCAGCAGCACCATTTCCGGGGGGACCCTAGATACGCAGTATTTT
14,TRBJ2-5,.,TRBV4-2,many,CASSQEGIASAQYF,TGTGCCAGCAGCCAAGAAGGAATAGCTTCAGCCCAGTACTTC